Following are 19 T cell receptor beta chains from one sample sequenced in a study of glioma-infiltrating T cells. Using RNA template, CDR3s of TCR alpha and beta were amplified with iRepertoire arm-PCR. TCRdb re-called the multiplex PCR reads through MiXCR, storing one row per CDR3 protein. The sample lists roughly 190,000 distinct CDR3 sequences; over 30% were seen once. The sample taken for sequencing was glioma tissue, nonneoplastic brain tissue, or PBMCs (not recorded which). All receptors come from a human donor with low-grade glioma or glioblastoma, undergoing nonglioma brain surgery, or in good health (not recorded which).

There are many counts of this clonotype. The chain couples TRBV14 to TRBJ2-7, with TRBD2 matching over 9 bases. Germline V CDR1 and CDR2: SGHDN, FVKESK. Unmatched junction bases numbered 5, after V lost 4 bases and J lost 4 bases. CDR3 size: 14 residues. CDR3 loop: CASSLTSGLYEQYF. CDR3 sequence (DNA): TGTGCCAGCAGCCTGACTAGCGGCCTATACGAGCAGTACTTC.

V is TRBV7-9 and J is TRBJ2-3, with 10 bases that match TRBD1. From germline, CDR1 is SEHNR and CDR2 FQNEAQ (reference sequence). The CDR3 contains 16 residues. The V gene end was trimmed by 4 bases and the J gene end by 0 bases; junction bases not matched to a gene: 4. The CDR3 loop is CASSYRQGASTDTQYF. CDR3 DNA: TGTGCCAGCAGCTATAGACAGGGGGCTAGCACAGATACGCAGTATTTT.

This clonotype occurred many times. V and J are TRBV20-1 and TRBJ2-3, with D hard to call. The CDR3 is 14 residues long. CDR1 DFQATT and CDR2 SNEGSKA come from the germline V gene (reference sequence). V was clipped by 0 bases and J by 3 bases, with 10 bases between them. The CDR3 nucleotides are TGCAGTGCTAGAGAGCAATGGGTGACAGATACGCAGTATTTT. Translation gives CSAREQWVTDTQYF.

This clonotype was detected ten times or more. The CDR3 region has the DNA TGTGCCAGCAGTCTCCTGCGGAGATGGGGCTACGAGCAGTACTTC. This translates into CASSLLRRWGYEQYF. V and J are TRBV6-2 or TRBV6-3 and TRBJ2-7, with D unresolved. The CDR3 totals 15 residues. V was shortened by 5 bases and J by 3 bases, with 17 bases between the two germline ends. The germline CDR1 and CDR2 sequences are MNHEY and SVGEGT.

This clonotype was seen many times. CDR3 amino acids: CSARWTGTGVDEQYF. DNA of the CDR3: TGCAGTGCTAGATGGACCGGGACAGGAGTCGACGAGCAGTACTTC. V usage is TRBV20-1 and J usage is TRBJ2-7; TRBD1 matches 8 bases. The J segment lost 5 bases and the V segment lost 2 bases, leaving 11 bases of the junction unmatched. The CDR3 runs 15 residues. CDR1 is DFQATT and CDR2 is SNEGSKA in the germline V gene (reference sequence).

This clonotype has at least ten counts. In DNA, the CDR3 is TGTGCCAGCAGTTATGCGACTAGCGGGAAGTATTTT. Amino acid sequence: CASSYATSGKYF. The chain couples TRBV2 to TRBJ2-3; 11 positions match TRBD2. V shed 5 bases and J 13 bases; nucleotides not matched to a gene: 5. Germline CDR1 is SNHLY and CDR2 is FYNNEI. This CDR3 contains 12 residues.

This chain uses TRBV30 with TRBJ1-3; D not certain. Trimming cost V 5 bases and J 1 base, with 18 bases left between them. The CDR3 has 16 amino acids. Germline V gene sequence: CDR1 GTSNPN, CDR2 SVGIG (reference sequence). The CDR3: CAWLNINSRSGNTIYF. CDR3 DNA: TGTGCCTGGCTTAACATAAACAGCAGATCTGGAAACACCATATATTTT.

This clonotype was counted at least ten times. This chain's CDR3 is CAISAGQGNSEQYF. The CDR3 DNA reads TGTGCCATCAGTGCCGGACAGGGGAACAGCGAGCAGTACTTC. The chain uses TRBV10-3 and TRBJ2-7, with 9 bases that match TRBD1. Germline V gives CDR1 ENHRY, CDR2 SYGVKD. The J segment lost 6 bases and the V segment lost 4 bases, leaving 7 bases of the junction unmatched. This CDR3 spans 14 amino acids.

This clonotype was seen repeatedly, ten times or more. J is TRBJ1-2 and V is TRBV14; D is undetermined. Germline V gene sequence: CDR1 SGHDN, CDR2 FVKESK. Between the trimmed V and J ends, which lost 0 bases and 3 bases, there was a span of 5 bases. The CDR3 length is 13 residues. This chain's CDR3 is CASSQDQDYGYTF. The CDR3 nucleotides read TGTGCCAGCAGCCAAGATCAGGACTATGGCTACACCTTC.

This clonotype was recorded a few times. The chain recombines TRBV7-7 with TRBJ2-5, with 7 bases that match TRBD2. With V trimmed by 0 bases and J by 2 bases, 3 bases remained unmatched. The V gene's germline CDR1 is SSHAT and CDR2 FNYEAQ (reference sequence). The CDR3 has 15 amino acids. The CDR3: CASSLAGGEQETQYF. The DNA for the CDR3 is TGTGCCAGCAGCTTAGCGGGAGGGGAACAAGAGACCCAGTACTTC.

The J gene is TRBJ2-7, the V gene TRBV29-1; TRBD1 is a possible D gene (7 bases). Germline assignment: CDR1 SQVTM and CDR2 ANQGSEA. There are 13 residues in the CDR3. V lost 4 bases and J lost 7, with 17 bases in between. The CDR3 DNA reads as TGCAGCGTTGTGGAGACAGGGAGGCAGGAGCAGTACTTC. This sequence encodes CSVVETGRQEQYF.

This clonotype was seen repeatedly, ten times or more. The chain uses TRBV6-2 or TRBV6-3 and TRBJ2-1; D perhaps matches TRBD2 (6 bases). The germline V gene encodes CDR1 MNHEY and CDR2 SVGEGT. The V end was cut by 6 bases, the J end by 1 base, with 10 bases between. This CDR3 comprises 14 residues. CDR3 DNA sequence: TGTGCCAGCAGGCGACTAGGATCCTACAATGAGCAGTTCTTC. As protein: CASRRLGSYNEQFF.

In the case of this clonotype: A much bigger clone sits one base away, suggesting this may be a read error. The chain links TRBV6-1 to TRBJ2-1; 11 nucleotides match TRBD2. The CDR3 covers 21 residues. J gave up 7 bases and V 5 bases, and 25 bases lay outside the gene matches. Germline-derived CDR1 and CDR2 are MNHNS and SASEGT. The CDR3, as DNA: TGTGCCAGCAGTCCTCGATCGACACCGAAACTAGCGGGAGCGCAGGAAAATGAGCAGTTCTTC. This codes for CASSPRSTPKLAGAQENEQFF.

Details on this clonotype: One end of the junction varies from germline; a read error may be responsible. The CDR3 coding sequence is TGTGCCAGTGGAGACACTAGCGGGACCTACGATGAGCAGTTCTTC. It translates to CASGDTSGTYDEQFF. The gene calls are TRBV6-6 and TRBJ2-1, with 10 nucleotides matching TRBD2. Germline V lookup: CDR1 MNHNY, CDR2 SVGAGI (reference sequence). The CDR3 extends over 15 amino acids.

The sample holds many counts of this clonotype. The chain is built from TRBV6-1 and TRBJ2-5; 7 bases are a match to TRBD2. The CDR3 totals 13 residues. The V and J ends lost 5 bases and 4 bases, in that order; junction bases with no gene match: 4. Germline values: CDR1 MNHNS, CDR2 SASEGT. In DNA form, the CDR3 reads TGTGCCAGCAGTTCGACTAGCCTAGAGACCCAGTACTTC. It yields the protein CASSSTSLETQYF.

A single count supports this clonotype. Since a much larger clone is just one base distant, this may be a read error. The chain uses TRBV4-1 and TRBJ1-2; tentative D call: TRBD1 (6 bases). The germline gives CDR1 MGHRA, CDR2 YSYEKL. The V gene lost 4 bases and the J gene lost 8 bases, with 26 bases spanning the gap. CDR3 size: 17 residues. The CDR3 DNA sequence: TGCGCCAGCAGCCTCGCCCCGATAGGGGGGACGTCTAACGGCTACACCTTC. Encoded protein: CASSLAPIGGTSNGYTF.

Ten or more counts support this clonotype. The rearrangement joins TRBV7-8 to TRBJ2-5; D possibly corresponds to TRBD2 (6 bases). Germline CDR1 SGHVS, CDR2 FQNEAQ. CDR3 length equals 11 residues. For the CDR3, the DNA is TGTGCGGCGGGGCGCCAAGAGACCCAGTACTTC. It translates to CAAGRQETQYF.

This clonotype was observed many times. This sequence joins TRBV7-6 and TRBJ1-2, with a tentative D call TRBD1 (6 bases). Germline CDR1 SGHVS, CDR2 FNYEAQ. The CDR3 has 14 residues. Deletions cut 4 bases from V and 7 bases from J, with 16 bases between. The CDR3 DNA sequence: TGTGCCAGCAGCTACAATTCCAGGGGCGGTGGCTACACCTTC. The encoded protein is CASSYNSRGGGYTF.

Many counts were recorded for this clonotype. The chain uses TRBV20-1 and TRBJ1-2; D call uncertain. Trimming pared 0 bases from V and 6 bases from J, leaving 5 bases between. This CDR3 is built from 11 residues. Germline V lookup: CDR1 DFQATT, CDR2 SNEGSKA (reference sequence). The chain's CDR3 is CSARDYHGYTF. The CDR3 DNA is TGCAGTGCTAGAGATTATCATGGCTACACCTTC.